This TCR beta chain was sequenced during a study of cytomegalovirus exposure and HLA in healthy donors. Study-wide points: According to the study, roughly 160 TCR beta chains were cytomegalovirus-associated.

The CDR3 consists of 13 residues. The V gene's germline CDR1 is SGHTA and CDR2 FQGTGA. Trimming cost V 4 bases and J 2 bases, with 6 bases left between them. Sequencing was performed with immunoSEQ multiplex PCR; in TCRdb, only in-frame clones are kept and a portion is missing. The data hold fewer than 200,000 clones, with roughly 91% observed a single time. Worth noting for this clone: Its antigen is currently unknown. The identical CDR3 is also encoded by other nucleotide sequences in the sample.

This receptor was identified in a woman younger than 35 in good health and CMV-seropositive. The specimen was PBMCs. The J gene is TRBJ2-1, the V gene TRBV7-3; possible D gene TRBD2, 5 bases. The CDR3 nucleotides read TGTGCCAGCAGCTCCGGGACCTACAATGAGCAGTTCTTC. Protein product: CASSSGTYNEQFF.